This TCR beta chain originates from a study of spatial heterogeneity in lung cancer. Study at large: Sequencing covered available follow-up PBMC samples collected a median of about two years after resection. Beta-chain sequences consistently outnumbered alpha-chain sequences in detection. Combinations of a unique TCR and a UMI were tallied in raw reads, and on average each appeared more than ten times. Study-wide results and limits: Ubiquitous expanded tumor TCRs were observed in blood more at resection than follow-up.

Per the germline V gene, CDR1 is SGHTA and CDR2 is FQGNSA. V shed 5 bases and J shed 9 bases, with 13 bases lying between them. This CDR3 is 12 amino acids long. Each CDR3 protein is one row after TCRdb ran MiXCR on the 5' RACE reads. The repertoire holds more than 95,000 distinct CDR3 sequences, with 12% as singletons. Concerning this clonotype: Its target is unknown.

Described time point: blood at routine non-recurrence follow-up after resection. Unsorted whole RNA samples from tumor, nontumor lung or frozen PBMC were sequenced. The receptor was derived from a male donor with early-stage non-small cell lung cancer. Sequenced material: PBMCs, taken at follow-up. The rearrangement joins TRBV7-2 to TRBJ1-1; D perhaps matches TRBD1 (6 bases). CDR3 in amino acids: CASSPDRRQAFF. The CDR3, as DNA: TGTGCCAGCAGCCCCGACAGGCGACAAGCTTTCTTT.